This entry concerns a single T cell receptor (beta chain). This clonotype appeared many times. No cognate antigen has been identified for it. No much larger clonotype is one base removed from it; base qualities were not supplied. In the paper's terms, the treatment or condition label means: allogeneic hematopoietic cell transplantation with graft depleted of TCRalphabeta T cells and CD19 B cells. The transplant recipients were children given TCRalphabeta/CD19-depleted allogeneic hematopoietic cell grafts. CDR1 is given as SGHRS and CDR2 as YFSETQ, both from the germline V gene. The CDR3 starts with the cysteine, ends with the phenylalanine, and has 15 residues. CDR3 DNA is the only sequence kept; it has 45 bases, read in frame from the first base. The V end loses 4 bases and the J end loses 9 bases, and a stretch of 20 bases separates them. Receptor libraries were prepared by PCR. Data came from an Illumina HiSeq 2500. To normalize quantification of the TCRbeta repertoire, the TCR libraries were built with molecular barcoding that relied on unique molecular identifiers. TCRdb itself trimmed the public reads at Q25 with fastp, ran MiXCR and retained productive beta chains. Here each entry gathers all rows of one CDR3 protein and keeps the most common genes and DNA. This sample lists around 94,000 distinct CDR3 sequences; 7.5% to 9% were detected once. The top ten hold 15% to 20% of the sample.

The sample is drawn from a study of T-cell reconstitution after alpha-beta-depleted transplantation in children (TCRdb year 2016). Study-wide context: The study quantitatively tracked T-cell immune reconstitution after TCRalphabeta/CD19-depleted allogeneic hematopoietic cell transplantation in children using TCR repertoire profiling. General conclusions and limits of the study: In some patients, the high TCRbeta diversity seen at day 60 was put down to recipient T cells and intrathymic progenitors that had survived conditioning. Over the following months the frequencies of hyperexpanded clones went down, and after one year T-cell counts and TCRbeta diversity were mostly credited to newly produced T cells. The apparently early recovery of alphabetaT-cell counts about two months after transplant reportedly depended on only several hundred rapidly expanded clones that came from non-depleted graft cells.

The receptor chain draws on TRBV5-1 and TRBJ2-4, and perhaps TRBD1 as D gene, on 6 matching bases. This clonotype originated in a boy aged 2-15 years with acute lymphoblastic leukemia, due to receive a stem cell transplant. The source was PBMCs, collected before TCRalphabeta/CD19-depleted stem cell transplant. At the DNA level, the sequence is TGCGCCAGCAGCCCCGTAACAGGGCCAGGGAGCATTCAGTACTTC. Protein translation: CASSPVTGPGSIQYF.